These 2 T cell receptor beta chains were sequenced from one sample in a study of T cell repertoires in aging, cancer and after chemotherapy (dated by TCRdb to the late 2010s). Genomic DNA extracted from peripheral blood, rather than sorted cells or RNA, was used as the source for amplification of TCR beta rearrangements. Sequencing was performed on an Illumina MiSeq. Multiplex touch-down PCR with a mixed TRB-A/B primer pool was used to amplify rearranged TRB sequences covering the V, D and J segments. In-frame beta chains were kept once TCRdb had trimmed the public reads at Q25 with fastp and called clones with MiXCR. Each CDR3 protein appears once, grouped with its most common genes and DNA. This sample holds about 9,000 distinct CDR3 sequences; 20% to 30% were observed only once. The ten largest account for roughly 13% of the sample. Material for sequencing was blood. The receptors stem from a human donor with a blood cancer. The donor label of this sample is uncertain.

This clonotype is termed medium-sized (0.01 to 0.1%). This chain uses TRBV6-5 with TRBJ2-7, with TRBD1 identical over 9 bases. The CDR3 contains 15 residues. Per the germline V gene, CDR1 is MNHEY and CDR2 is SVGAGI. J lost 9 bases, V lost 5 bases, and 14 bases had no gene match. In DNA form, the CDR3 reads TGTGCCAGCAGTCCGGGACAGGGTGTTTCCCGGGGGCAGTACTTC. Translation: CASSPGQGVSRGQYF.

By share of the sample, this clonotype is medium-sized. The chain uses TRBV27 and TRBJ2-2; D may be TRBD2 (6 bases). The CDR3 length is 14 residues. CDR1 and CDR2 (germline): MNHEY, SMNVEV (reference sequence). V was pared by 5 bases and J by 2 bases, with 9 bases between. This CDR3 reads CASSPGGNTGELFF. The CDR3 nucleotides read TGTGCCAGCAGTCCCGGGGGTAACACCGGGGAGCTGTTTTTT.